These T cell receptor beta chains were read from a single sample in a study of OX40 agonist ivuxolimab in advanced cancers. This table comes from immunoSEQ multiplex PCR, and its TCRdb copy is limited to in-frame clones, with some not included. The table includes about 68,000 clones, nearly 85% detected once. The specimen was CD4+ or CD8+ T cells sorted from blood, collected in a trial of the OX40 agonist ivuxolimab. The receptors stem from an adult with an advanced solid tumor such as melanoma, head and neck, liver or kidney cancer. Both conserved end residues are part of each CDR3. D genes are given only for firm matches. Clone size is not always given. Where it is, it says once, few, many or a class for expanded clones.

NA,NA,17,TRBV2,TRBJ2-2,CASSVPLSGFPTGELFF,TGTGCCAGCAGTGTCCCCCTAAGTGGGTTTCCCACCGGGGAGCTGTTTTTT
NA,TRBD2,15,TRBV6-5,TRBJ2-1,CASSYTGLAYGEQFF,TGTGCCAGCAGTTACACCGGACTAGCTTACGGTGAGCAGTTCTTC
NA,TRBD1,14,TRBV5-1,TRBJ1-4,CASSATGGDEKLFF,TGCGCCAGCAGCGCGACAGGGGGCGATGAAAAACTGTTTTTT
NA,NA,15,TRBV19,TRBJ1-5,CASSPLKVPAQPQHF,TGTGCCAGTAGTCCCCTGAAGGTCCCTGCGCAGCCCCAGCATTTT
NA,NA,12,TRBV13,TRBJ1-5,CASSQGNQPQHF,TGTGCCAGCAGCCAAGGTAATCAGCCCCAGCATTTT
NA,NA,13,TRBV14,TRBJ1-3,CASSGAGVGTIYF,TGTGCCAGCAGCGGAGCGGGGGTGGGCACCATATATTTT
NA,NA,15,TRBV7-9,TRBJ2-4,CASSPKPGVKNIQYF,TGTGCCAGCAGCCCTAAACCCGGGGTCAAAAACATTCAGTACTTC
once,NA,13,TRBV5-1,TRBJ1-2,CASSLGATSGYTF,TGCGCCAGCAGCTTGGGGGCAACATCTGGCTACACCTTC
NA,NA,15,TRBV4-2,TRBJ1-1,CASSQPGPTNTEAFF,TGTGCCAGCAGCCAACCGGGACCGACGAACACTGAAGCTTTCTTT
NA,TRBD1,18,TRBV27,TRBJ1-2,CASSFESGTGGISDGYTF,TGTGCCAGCAGTTTTGAGTCCGGGACAGGGGGCATCTCTGATGGCTACACCTTC
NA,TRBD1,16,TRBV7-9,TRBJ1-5,CASSGTGGGSNQPQHF,TGTGCCAGCAGCGGAACAGGGGGCGGTAGCAATCAGCCCCAGCATTTT
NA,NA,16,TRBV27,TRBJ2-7,CASSPNGMGVSHEQYF,TGTGCCAGCAGTCCCAACGGAATGGGGGTTTCCCACGAGCAGTACTTC
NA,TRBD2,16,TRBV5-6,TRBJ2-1,CASSFTGTSGSNEQFF,TGTGCCAGCAGTTTTACCGGGACTAGCGGGAGCAATGAGCAGTTCTTC
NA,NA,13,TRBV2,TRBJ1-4,CASSRGTNEKLFF,TGTGCCAGCAGCCGGGGGACTAATGAAAAACTGTTTTTT
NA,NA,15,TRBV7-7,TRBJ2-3,CASSLGTTNTDTQYF,TGTGCCAGCAGCTTAGGGACTACAAACACAGATACGCAGTATTTT
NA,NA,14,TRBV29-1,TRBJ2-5,CSVEGGSWSNSQYF,TGCAGCGTTGAAGGGGGCAGCTGGAGCAATTCCCAGTACTTC
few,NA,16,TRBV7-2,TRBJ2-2,CASSLFGGPNTGELFF,TGTGCCAGCAGCTTATTCGGGGGCCCTAACACCGGGGAGCTGTTTTTT
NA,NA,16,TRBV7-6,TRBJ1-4,CASSLFSGESNEKLFF,TGTGCCAGCAGCTTATTTTCTGGGGAATCTAATGAAAAACTGTTTTTT
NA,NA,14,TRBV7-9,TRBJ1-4,CASSLAPEPEKLFF,TGTGCCAGCAGCTTAGCACCCGAACCAGAAAAACTGTTTTTT
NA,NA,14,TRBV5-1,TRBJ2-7,CASSLVGVLYEQYF,TGCGCCAGCAGCTTGGTCGGGGTACTCTACGAGCAGTACTTC